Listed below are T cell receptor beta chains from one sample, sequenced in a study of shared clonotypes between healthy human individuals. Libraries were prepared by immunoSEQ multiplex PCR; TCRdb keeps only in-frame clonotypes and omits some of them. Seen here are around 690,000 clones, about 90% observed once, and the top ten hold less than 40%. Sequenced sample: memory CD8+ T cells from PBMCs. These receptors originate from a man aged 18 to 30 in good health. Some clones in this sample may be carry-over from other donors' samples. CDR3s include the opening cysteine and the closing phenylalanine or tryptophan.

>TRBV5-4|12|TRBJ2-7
CASSLWDSEQYF
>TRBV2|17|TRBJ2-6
CASINEGGWPGANVLTF
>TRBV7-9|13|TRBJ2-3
CASSTPRVDTQYF
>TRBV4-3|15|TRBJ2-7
CASSQDQGWGYEQYF
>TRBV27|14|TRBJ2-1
CASSPRTVYNEQFF
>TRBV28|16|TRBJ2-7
CASSISSGRVAYEQYF
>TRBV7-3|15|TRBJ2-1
CASSLAQGAYNEQFF
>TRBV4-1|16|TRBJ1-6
CASSRPERVPSSPLHF
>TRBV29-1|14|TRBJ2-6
CSVLTDSGANVLTF
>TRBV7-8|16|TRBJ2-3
CASSPRLAGFVDTQYF
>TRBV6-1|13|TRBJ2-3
CASSEGGTDTQYF
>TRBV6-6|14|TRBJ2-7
CASSGDRGTYEQYF
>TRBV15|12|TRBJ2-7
CATSRDESEQYF
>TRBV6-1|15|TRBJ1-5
CASRANVRENQPQHF
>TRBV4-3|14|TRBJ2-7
CASSQDPENYEQYF
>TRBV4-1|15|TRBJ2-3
CASSQSSGRADTQYF
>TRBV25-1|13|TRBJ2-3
CASTGPGTDTQYF